This T cell receptor (beta chain) was recovered during a study of control samples from healthy donors and cancer patients (dated by TCRdb to about 2020). To prepare the library, the immunoSEQ multiplex PCR assay was applied. As stored in TCRdb, this immuneACCESS dataset retains in-frame rearrangements with V and J assigned. A fraction of the clones does not appear; measured against another copy, unresolved V genes explain less than half of the discrepancy, and the remainder lacks a known reason. This sample comprises approximately 68,000 clones, approximately 83% of them detected only once. Of the sample, around 16% is held by the ten largest clones. In regard to this clone: This receptor's antigen is unknown. Per-nucleotide qualities are absent, and no much larger clonotype sits a single base away.

From the germline V gene, CDR1 is SGHRS and CDR2 is YFSETQ. V is reduced by 2 bases and J by 1 base, leaving a spacing of 9 bases between them. From cysteine to phenylalanine, the CDR3 is 15 amino acids long. The retained sequence is limited to the CDR3, 45 bases, with the frame set at the first base. The sequenced sample was blood. This sequence was found in a man aged 60 to 75 in good health. The sequence joins TRBV5-1 to TRBJ2-2, with the identity of the D gene unclear. The CDR3 sequence is CASSLGFGNTGELFF. DNA sequence: TGCGCCAGCAGCTTAGGATTCGGGAACACCGGGGAGCTGTTTTTT.